The 9 T cell receptor beta chains in this list originate from one sample, sequenced in a study of long-term antiretroviral therapy in people with HIV. At survey level, the immunoSEQ assay was run in its v3.0 version. The table came from immunoSEQ multiplex PCR; TCRdb's copy has only in-frame clones and leaves some out. The table lists tens of thousands of clones, more than 85% of them singletons. Material: unsorted PBMCs, obtained 4.4 years after starting antiretroviral therapy. All receptors derive from a woman between 50 and 59 years old with HIV.

The rearrangement uses TRBV5-1 and TRBJ2-3, with TRBD2 identical over 7 bases. V lost 4 bases, J lost 2 bases, and 10 bases stayed unmatched. Germline V gene data show CDR1 as SGHRS and CDR2 as YFSETQ. The length of the CDR3 is 16 residues. DNA for the CDR3: TGCGCCAGCAGCGGGGGGACTAATTGGTCCACAGATACGCAGTATTTT. Protein sequence: CASSGGTNWSTDTQYF.

The rearrangement joins TRBV10-3 to TRBJ1-1; D is uncertain. Trimming removed 2 bases from V and 8 bases from J, with 6 bases in between. Germline V gene data show CDR1 as ENHRY and CDR2 as SYGVKD. The CDR3 loop spans 11 amino acids. CDR3 amino acids: CAISEGQEAFF. The CDR3 coding sequence is TGTGCCATCAGTGAGGGGCAAGAAGCTTTCTTT.

The chain combines TRBV5-1 with TRBJ2-7; TRBD1 matches 9 bases. The CDR3 covers 14 residues. CDR1 and CDR2 (germline): SGHRS, YFSETQ. Losses at the gene ends were 3 bases for V and 3 bases for J; bases not matched to a gene: 4. CDR3 sequence reads: CASSWGDRDYEQYF. The CDR3 DNA reads TGCGCCAGCAGCTGGGGGGACAGGGACTACGAGCAGTACTTC.

This chain connects TRBV7-8 to TRBJ2-1; tentative D call: TRBD2 (5 bases). V was trimmed by 7 bases and J by 7 bases, leaving 17 bases between them. Germline CDR1 is SGHVS and CDR2 is FQNEAQ. There are 14 residues in the CDR3. The CDR3, as DNA: TGTGCCAGCACTCCCCTAGCCCTTGGGAATGAGCAGTTCTTC. Translating gives CASTPLALGNEQFF. The whole variable domain, remainder taken from reference TRBV7-8 and TRBJ2-1, is GAGVSQSPRYKVAKRGQDVALRCDPISGHVSLFWYQQALGQGPEFLTYFQNEAQLDKSGLPSDRFFAERPEGSVSTLKIQRTQQEDSAVYLCASTPLALGNEQFFGPGTRLTVL.

This chain uses TRBV6-5 with TRBJ1-4; no clear D. CDR1 is MNHEY and CDR2 is SVGAGI in the germline V gene. The V end lost 6 bases, the J end lost 8 bases, and 16 bases lay between the germline ends. The CDR3 covers 14 residues. Written as DNA, the CDR3 is TGTGCCAGCAGACTAGGATTAGCGGGAGAAAAACTGTTTTTT. This gives the protein CASRLGLAGEKLFF.

This rearrangement joins TRBV19 to TRBJ2-1; 10 positions match TRBD2. The CDR3 totals 15 residues. CDR1 and CDR2 from the germline V gene are LNHDA and SQIVND (reference sequence). The junction had 4 bases not matched to a gene; V was cut back by 2 bases and J by 6 bases. The CDR3 region has the DNA TGTGCCAGTAGTATAATCAGCGGGGGGGCCAATGAGCAGTTCTTC. It translates to CASSIISGGANEQFF.

The chain employs TRBV6-1 and TRBJ2-7; 9 positions match TRBD2. This CDR3 is built from 17 residues. The V gene end was trimmed by 4 bases and the J gene end by 2 bases; junction bases not matched to a gene: 12. Germline V CDR1 and CDR2: MNHNS, SASEGT. CDR3 DNA: TGTGCCAGCAGTGCATCGGGGCTAGCGGGGCGTACCTACGAGCAGTACTTC. Protein: CASSASGLAGRTYEQYF.

This sequence joins TRBV27 and TRBJ2-2, with TRBD1 identical over 10 bases. The CDR3 is 17 amino acids. V was pared by 7 bases and J by 3 bases, with 11 bases of the junction left unmatched. Germline V gene sequence: CDR1 MNHEY, CDR2 SMNVEV (reference sequence). CDR3 region: CASTLWGQGFDTGELFF. As DNA, the CDR3 is TGTGCCAGCACCCTATGGGGACAGGGGTTTGACACCGGGGAGCTGTTTTTT.

J is TRBJ2-1 and V is TRBV7-2, with D unclear. Trimming stripped 1 base from V and 4 bases from J, with 11 bases between. There are 15 residues in the CDR3. Germline CDR1 reads SGHTA; CDR2 reads FQGNSA. CDR3 region: CASSLGYDQYNEQFF. CDR3 DNA: TGTGCCAGCAGCTTAGGTTACGACCAATACAATGAGCAGTTCTTC.